This T cell receptor beta chain comes out of a study of blood T cell repertoires in COVID-19. Across the study: The analysed material was cDNA or gDNA that came from T cells, B-cell-depleted T cells, or PBMCs.

Some clones are missing from TCRdb's copy, which holds only in-frame ones; the method was immunoSEQ multiplex PCR. The data contain approximately 100,000 clones, about nine tenths of them singletons. Deletions cut 0 bases from V and 0 bases from J, with 13 bases between. The CDR3 extends over 17 amino acids. CDR1 and CDR2 (germline): MNHEY, SMNVEV (reference sequence). V is TRBV27 and J is TRBJ2-3; TRBD2 might be the D (6 bases). The origin of this receptor is a woman older than 75 in a cohort sampled during active COVID-19. Material for sequencing was peripheral blood. The CDR3 DNA follows: TGTGCCAGCAGTTTATCGCCGGGAGAGACTAGCACAGATACGCAGTATTTT. Translated, it gives CASSLSPGETSTDTQYF.